The rows below give T cell receptor beta chains drawn from one sample of a study of blood T cell repertoires in COVID-19. Some clones are missing from TCRdb's copy, which holds only in-frame ones; the method was immunoSEQ multiplex PCR. The table lists tens of thousands of clones, 85% of them singletons. The sequenced sample was peripheral blood. These TCRs come from a man at least 80 years old with acute or convalescent COVID-19. Both conserved end residues are part of each CDR3. Each record gives: CDR3 length, clone size, D gene, J gene, V gene, CDR3 protein, CDR3 DNA. D genes are given only for firm matches. A row's size may be missing; if present it is once, few, many or a size class.

length: 12
size: .
D: .
J: TRBJ1-1
V: TRBV7-2
CDR3: CASSLTRTEAFF
DNA: TGTGCCAGCAGCTTGACAAGGACTGAAGCTTTCTTT

length: 15
size: .
D: TRBD1
J: TRBJ1-2
V: TRBV6-1
CDR3: CASSEGGTGLYGYTF
DNA: TGTGCCAGCAGTGAAGGGGGGACAGGACTCTATGGCTACACCTTC

length: 15
size: .
D: .
J: TRBJ2-3
V: TRBV5-5
CDR3: CASSLEGHDTDTQYF
DNA: TGTGCCAGCAGCTTGGAGGGACACGACACAGATACGCAGTATTTT

length: 14
size: .
D: .
J: TRBJ1-5
V: TRBV28
CDR3: CASYGQNGIKPQHF
DNA: TGTGCCAGCTACGGACAGAATGGAATCAAACCCCAGCATTTT

length: 14
size: .
D: .
J: TRBJ2-5
V: TRBV6-2/TRBV6-3
CDR3: CASSYHKIQETQYF
DNA: TGTGCCAGCAGTTACCACAAGATACAAGAGACCCAGTACTTC

length: 15
size: .
D: .
J: TRBJ1-2
V: TRBV11-2
CDR3: CASSLDRLASYGYTF
DNA: TGTGCCAGCAGCTTAGATCGGCTAGCGAGCTATGGCTACACCTTC

length: 16
size: .
D: .
J: TRBJ2-2
V: TRBV28
CDR3: CASRLLQGVDTGELFF
DNA: TGTGCCAGCAGGCTTTTACAGGGCGTCGACACCGGGGAGCTGTTTTTT

length: 15
size: few
D: .
J: TRBJ1-3
V: TRBV6-1
CDR3: CASSEASGVGNTIYF
DNA: TGTGCCAGCAGTGAAGCATCCGGGGTCGGAAACACCATATATTTT

length: 13
size: .
D: .
J: TRBJ1-1
V: TRBV6-1
CDR3: CASILPGVTEAFF
DNA: TGTGCCAGCATACTCCCAGGGGTCACTGAAGCTTTCTTT

length: 18
size: .
D: .
J: TRBJ1-5
V: TRBV7-9
CDR3: CASSLGWVRDDGNQPQHF
DNA: TGTGCCAGCAGCTTAGGATGGGTCAGGGATGACGGCAATCAGCCCCAGCATTTT

length: 13
size: .
D: TRBD1
J: TRBJ1-5
V: TRBV3-1/TRBV3-2
CDR3: CASSPQGVQPQHF
DNA: TGTGCCAGCAGCCCACAGGGGGTTCAGCCCCAGCATTTT

length: 12
size: .
D: .
J: TRBJ1-1
V: TRBV28
CDR3: CASSPRRPEAFF
DNA: TGTGCCAGCAGCCCAAGGAGGCCTGAAGCTTTCTTT

length: 15
size: .
D: .
J: TRBJ2-1
V: TRBV7-9
CDR3: CASSFSRGSYNEQFF
DNA: TGTGCCAGCAGCTTTTCCAGGGGCTCCTACAATGAGCAGTTCTTC

length: 14
size: .
D: TRBD1
J: TRBJ1-1
V: TRBV11-1
CDR3: CASSLNRGGTEAFF
DNA: TGTGCCAGCAGCTTAAACAGGGGTGGCACTGAAGCTTTCTTT

length: 16
size: .
D: .
J: TRBJ1-3
V: TRBV28
CDR3: CASSSSGKYSGNTIYF
DNA: TGTGCCAGCAGTTCCTCGGGGAAATACTCTGGAAACACCATATATTTT

length: 16
size: .
D: .
J: TRBJ1-5
V: TRBV6-2/TRBV6-3
CDR3: CASSIPSGGGNQPQHF
DNA: TGTGCCAGCAGTATCCCCTCGGGTGGTGGCAATCAGCCCCAGCATTTT

length: 16
size: .
D: TRBD2
J: TRBJ2-5
V: TRBV5-6
CDR3: CASSLVISGREETQYF
DNA: TGTGCCAGCAGCTTGGTTATTAGCGGGAGGGAAGAGACCCAGTACTTC

length: 16
size: .
D: TRBD2
J: TRBJ2-5
V: TRBV2
CDR3: CASSEEGLGVWETQYF
DNA: TGTGCCAGCAGTGAAGAGGGACTAGGGGTCTGGGAGACCCAGTACTTC

length: 14
size: .
D: .
J: TRBJ2-1
V: TRBV29-1
CDR3: CSVSRGSGNNEQFF
DNA: TGCAGCGTTTCCAGGGGTTCGGGGAACAATGAGCAGTTCTTC

length: 16
size: .
D: .
J: TRBJ2-3
V: TRBV7-3
CDR3: CASSLTLFSSTDTQYF
DNA: TGTGCCAGCAGCTTAACCCTTTTTTCTAGCACAGATACGCAGTATTTT

length: 11
size: few
D: .
J: TRBJ1-4
V: TRBV28
CDR3: CASTSHEKLFF
DNA: TGTGCCAGCACTTCTCATGAAAAACTGTTTTTT

length: 16
size: .
D: TRBD2
J: TRBJ2-1
V: TRBV10-3
CDR3: CAISGTSGRAYNEQFF
DNA: TGTGCCATCAGTGGGACTAGCGGGAGGGCCTACAATGAGCAGTTCTTC

length: 15
size: .
D: .
J: TRBJ1-5
V: TRBV21-1
CDR3: CASSKGSKDNQPQHF
DNA: TGTGCCAGCAGCAAAGGTAGCAAGGATAATCAGCCCCAGCATTTT

length: 17
size: .
D: TRBD1
J: TRBJ1-5
V: TRBV28
CDR3: CASSLSPTGGPGQPQHF
DNA: TGTGCCAGCAGTTTATCCCCGACAGGGGGGCCCGGGCAGCCCCAGCATTTT

length: 14
size: .
D: TRBD2
J: TRBJ2-3
V: TRBV18
CDR3: CASSPGLIGDTQYF
DNA: TGTGCCAGCTCACCGGGACTAATAGGAGATACGCAGTATTTT

length: 12
size: .
D: .
J: TRBJ2-2
V: TRBV28
CDR3: CASTFNTGELFF
DNA: TGTGCCAGCACCTTTAACACCGGGGAGCTGTTTTTT

length: 19
size: few
D: TRBD2
J: TRBJ2-3
V: TRBV3-1/TRBV3-2
CDR3: CASLPGGLAGGRRTDTQYF
DNA: TGTGCCAGCCTGCCAGGGGGACTAGCGGGAGGGAGGAGGACAGATACGCAGTATTTT

length: 13
size: once
D: TRBD1
J: TRBJ2-1
V: TRBV12-3/TRBV12-4
CDR3: CASSLGQGNEQFF
DNA: TGTGCCAGCAGTTTAGGACAGGGCAATGAGCAGTTCTTC

length: 14
size: .
D: .
J: TRBJ1-5
V: TRBV2
CDR3: CASSQGRLNQPQHF
DNA: TGTGCCAGCAGCCAGGGGCGCTTAAATCAGCCCCAGCATTTT

length: 15
size: .
D: .
J: TRBJ1-5
V: TRBV7-6
CDR3: CASSLGGGRDQPQHF
DNA: TGTGCCAGCAGCTTAGGAGGGGGACGGGACCAGCCCCAGCATTTT

length: 14
size: once
D: .
J: TRBJ1-2
V: TRBV28
CDR3: CASSLFRGSNGYTF
DNA: TGTGCCAGCAGTTTATTTAGGGGTAGTAATGGCTACACCTTC

length: 15
size: few
D: .
J: TRBJ1-5
V: TRBV7-8
CDR3: CASSLGWGPNQPQHF
DNA: TGTGCCAGCAGCTTAGGTTGGGGGCCGAATCAGCCCCAGCATTTT

length: 16
size: .
D: .
J: TRBJ2-2
V: TRBV5-6
CDR3: CASSLVSGARDGELFF
DNA: TGTGCCAGCAGCTTGGTTAGCGGAGCTCGGGACGGGGAGCTGTTTTTT

length: 15
size: .
D: .
J: TRBJ1-6
V: TRBV3-1/TRBV3-2
CDR3: CASSQDFTGLSPLHF
DNA: TGTGCCAGCAGCCAAGATTTCACAGGGCTTTCACCCCTCCACTTT

length: 17
size: .
D: .
J: TRBJ2-2
V: TRBV27
CDR3: CASSLFIRGANTGELFF
DNA: TGTGCCAGCAGTTTATTTATCAGGGGAGCGAACACCGGGGAGCTGTTTTTT

length: 15
size: .
D: .
J: TRBJ2-1
V: TRBV5-6
CDR3: CASTGGRGDYNEQFF
DNA: TGTGCCAGCACCGGGGGGCGGGGCGACTACAATGAGCAGTTCTTC

length: 15
size: once
D: TRBD1
J: TRBJ2-2
V: TRBV4-2
CDR3: CASSRGDRVSGELFF
DNA: TGTGCCAGCAGCCGAGGGGACAGGGTGTCCGGGGAGCTGTTTTTT

length: 12
size: .
D: .
J: TRBJ1-2
V: TRBV30
CDR3: CACYTSNYGYTF
DNA: TGTGCCTGTTACACATCTAACTATGGCTACACCTTC

length: 13
size: .
D: .
J: TRBJ2-3
V: TRBV5-6
CDR3: CASSSTTADTQYF
DNA: TGTGCCAGCAGCTCGACTACCGCAGATACGCAGTATTTT

length: 18
size: .
D: TRBD1
J: TRBJ2-7
V: TRBV30
CDR3: CAWSPDSGTGGMTNEQYF
DNA: TGTGCCTGGAGTCCTGATAGTGGGACAGGGGGGATGACTAACGAGCAGTACTTC

length: 14
size: .
D: .
J: TRBJ1-5
V: TRBV30
CDR3: CAWSHTDRNQPQHF
DNA: TGTGCCTGGAGTCACACAGACAGAAATCAGCCCCAGCATTTT

length: 18
size: once
D: .
J: TRBJ2-3
V: TRBV21-1
CDR3: CASSTPLPGHEYTDTQYF
DNA: TGTGCCAGCAGCACACCACTCCCGGGACACGAATATACAGATACGCAGTATTTT

length: 13
size: .
D: TRBD1
J: TRBJ1-1
V: TRBV29-1
CDR3: CSVEIGQGAGAFF
DNA: TGCAGCGTTGAAATTGGCCAGGGGGCCGGAGCTTTCTTT

length: 16
size: .
D: TRBD2
J: TRBJ2-1
V: TRBV6-1
CDR3: CASSGSGTSGSNEQFF
DNA: TGTGCCAGCAGTGGGTCCGGGACTAGCGGGAGTAATGAGCAGTTCTTC

length: 13
size: .
D: TRBD1
J: TRBJ2-5
V: TRBV12-3/TRBV12-4
CDR3: CASKGQGQETQYF
DNA: TGTGCCAGCAAGGGACAGGGCCAAGAGACCCAGTACTTC

length: 15
size: .
D: TRBD2
J: TRBJ2-1
V: TRBV5-1
CDR3: CASCASGRAGDEQFF
DNA: TGCGCCAGCTGTGCAAGCGGGAGGGCCGGCGATGAGCAGTTCTTC

length: 16
size: .
D: .
J: TRBJ2-5
V: TRBV7-2
CDR3: CASSFQIGSVGETQYF
DNA: TGTGCCAGCAGCTTCCAGATTGGAAGCGTTGGAGAGACCCAGTACTTC

length: 15
size: many
D: .
J: TRBJ1-3
V: TRBV4-3
CDR3: CASSADSSSGNTIYF
DNA: TGCGCCAGCAGCGCGGACAGTAGCTCTGGAAACACCATATATTTT

length: 13
size: few
D: TRBD1
J: TRBJ2-7
V: TRBV28
CDR3: CASQGQGAYEQYF
DNA: TGTGCCAGCCAAGGACAGGGGGCATACGAGCAGTACTTC

length: 15
size: .
D: .
J: TRBJ2-7
V: TRBV30
CDR3: CAWSIAGFSSYEQYF
DNA: TGTGCCTGGAGTATCGCAGGGTTCTCGTCCTACGAGCAGTACTTC

length: 14
size: .
D: .
J: TRBJ2-2
V: TRBV5-1
CDR3: CASSVQANTGELFF
DNA: TGCGCCAGCAGTGTTCAGGCGAACACCGGGGAGCTGTTTTTT

length: 18
size: few
D: TRBD1
J: TRBJ2-1
V: TRBV2
CDR3: CASQRGQGLLVGYNEQFF
DNA: TGTGCCAGCCAGAGGGGGCAGGGTCTCCTTGTGGGTTACAATGAGCAGTTCTTC

length: 14
size: .
D: TRBD2
J: TRBJ2-7
V: TRBV19
CDR3: CASSVGLADYEQYF
DNA: TGTGCCAGTAGCGTGGGACTAGCGGATTACGAGCAGTACTTC